Described below is a single T cell receptor beta chain sequence and its context. The data originate from a study of blood T cell repertoires in COVID-19. On the study more broadly: From the United States, Italy and Spain came samples of acute and convalescent COVID-19. PBMCs, B-cell-depleted T cells, or T cells were the source of the cDNA or gDNA that made up the material.

The CDR3 extends over 13 amino acids. Deletions cut 5 bases from V and 4 bases from J, with 12 bases between. CDR1 MDHEN and CDR2 SYDVKM come from the germline V gene. Authors' data handling: Nucleated cell number was recorded as an estimate derived from reference gene primer amplification. The method was immunoSEQ multiplex PCR; TCRdb's version includes in-frame clones alone and lacks a portion of them. V, J and clone size were drawn from that table, and D and trimming were deduced from the DNA. The sample contains around 30,000 clones, more than 70% of which appear only once. This rearrangement joins TRBV28 to TRBJ2-7; possibly TRBD1 for D (5 bases). This clonotype originated in a man at least 80 years old with active or convalescent COVID-19. The source material was peripheral blood. The CDR3 sequence: CASSREQDYEQYF. The CDR3 DNA reads TGTGCCAGCAGTCGAGAACAGGATTACGAGCAGTACTTC.